This TCR beta chain comes out of a study of blood T cell repertoires in COVID-19. The wider study: In each case, the material was cDNA or gDNA derived from T cells, B-cell-depleted T cells, or PBMCs.

The V end was cut by 0 bases, the J end by 10 bases, with 19 bases between. Per the germline V gene, CDR1 is LGHDT and CDR2 is YNNKEL (reference sequence). The CDR3 has 17 amino acids. Original analysis: Counts of nucleated cells, estimated from reference gene primer amplification, were obtained. TCRdb's copy holds only in-frame clones and misses some; the assay was immunoSEQ multiplex PCR. The V and J calls and the clone size are those of that table, but D and trimming were determined from the DNA. This table holds more than 200,000 clones, less than 90% found once. The sample comprised peripheral blood. This chain connects TRBV3-1 (or the pseudogene TRBV3-2) to TRBJ1-6; D unresolved. The sequence came from a man in his thirties or forties with active or convalescent COVID-19. CDR3 DNA: TGTGCCAGCAGCCAAGATTATGGGAGGTGGGTAGGATCACCCCTCCACTTT. Translation gives CASSQDYGRWVGSPLHF.